The 30 T cell receptor beta chains in this list originate from one sample, sequenced in a study of Tregs in tolerant kidney transplant recipients. The repertoire was sequenced with immunoSEQ multiplex PCR; TCRdb's copy has only in-frame clones and lacks some. The table has some 88,000 clones, more than 90% seen once. Sequences were obtained from CD8+ T cells from blood. Receptors originate from a human donor in good health.

This clone has only one observation. The chain employs TRBV27 and TRBJ2-3; possibly TRBD1 or TRBD2 for D (6 bases each). Per the germline V gene, CDR1 is MNHEY and CDR2 is SMNVEV (reference sequence). This CDR3 is built from 15 residues. The V end was cut by 3 bases, the J end by 2 bases, with 12 bases between. The CDR3 DNA follows: TGTGCCAGCAGTTTGGAGGGGGGACCCACAGATACGCAGTATTTT. Protein product: CASSLEGGPTDTQYF.

The chain carries TRBV19 and TRBJ2-7, with D perhaps given as TRBD1 or TRBD2 (5 bases each). The germline gives CDR1 LNHDA, CDR2 SQIVND (reference sequence). Deletions cut 3 bases from V and 5 bases from J, with 20 bases between. The length of the CDR3 is 16 residues. CDR3 bases: TGTGCCAGTAGTATTTTTGGGACGTCGCCCCGGAACGAGCAGTACTTC. This encodes CASSIFGTSPRNEQYF.

The chain is built from TRBV5-5 and TRBJ1-4; tentatively, D is TRBD1 (5 bases). This CDR3 has 15 amino acids. Germline-derived CDR1 and CDR2 are SGHKS and YYEKEE (reference sequence). Between the trimmed V and J ends, which lost 3 bases and 4 bases, there was a span of 13 bases. The CDR3 spells CASSSWDAHNEKLFF. The CDR3 DNA reads as TGTGCCAGCAGCTCCTGGGACGCACATAATGAAAAACTGTTTTTT.

The chain has TRBV27 and TRBJ2-7; 8 nucleotides agree with TRBD2. The CDR3 totals 14 residues. CDR1 and CDR2 (germline): MNHEY, SMNVEV (reference sequence). V shed 8 bases, J shed 5 bases, and the junction held 11 bases outside the gene matches. CDR3 nucleotide sequence: TGTGCCAGCCCCCTCCTCGGGGGGGGTAACGAGCAGTACTTC. Translated: CASPLLGGGNEQYF.

This clone was detected only once. This chain's CDR3 is CASSLGDATYEQYF. The CDR3 bases are TGTGCCAGCAGCTTAGGGGATGCTACCTACGAGCAGTACTTC. The chain has TRBV11-2 and TRBJ2-7, with unresolved D. Trimming left V 1 base short and J 2 bases short, with 9 bases between. The CDR3 contains 14 residues. Germline CDR1 and CDR2: SGHAT and FQNNGV.

This chain links TRBV27 with TRBJ2-3; no clear D gene. Trimming took off 5 bases at V and 2 bases at J, with 14 bases between the two ends. The CDR3 spans 15 residues. CDR1 MNHEY and CDR2 SMNVEV come from the germline V gene (reference sequence). This CDR3 is CASSPLPRVTDTQYF. The CDR3 DNA follows: TGTGCCAGCAGTCCCTTGCCCCGGGTCACAGATACGCAGTATTTT.

The chain joins TRBV9 to TRBJ2-1; 8 bases are a match to TRBD1. V trimming: 0 bases; J trimming: 8 bases; junction bases outside the gene matches: 7. The CDR3 totals 15 residues. Germline CDR1 is SGDLS and CDR2 is YYNGEE. CDR3 protein: CASSVGTGKFDEQFF. DNA for the CDR3: TGTGCCAGCAGCGTAGGGACAGGGAAGTTCGATGAGCAGTTCTTC.

The rearrangement joins TRBV9 to TRBJ2-2; D is uncertain. V lost 3 bases to trimming and J lost 7 bases, with 4 bases between them. The CDR3 runs to 11 residues. CDR1 is SGDLS, CDR2 YYNGEE, per germline. DNA of the CDR3: TGTGCCAGCAGCGAGGGCGGGGAGCTGTTTTTT. Translating it yields CASSEGGELFF.

The CDR3 loop reads CASSLGTLPEQYF. CDR3 in DNA: TGTGCCAGCAGCTTAGGAACGCTCCCCGAGCAGTACTTC. The gene calls are TRBV11-2 and TRBJ2-7; no reliable D call. Trimming removed 1 base from V and 6 bases from J, with 10 bases in between. The CDR3 length is 13 residues. The germline V gene encodes CDR1 SGHAT and CDR2 FQNNGV.

The chain links TRBV5-4 to TRBJ2-1, with D maybe TRBD2 (6 bases). V gave up 4 bases and J gave up 6 bases, with 11 bases separating them. This CDR3 has 13 amino acids. The V gene's germline CDR1 is SGHNT and CDR2 YYREEE (reference sequence). The CDR3 loop is CASSGGTPNEQFF. The CDR3 DNA is TGTGCCAGCAGCGGAGGGACTCCCAATGAGCAGTTCTTC.

The rearrangement joins TRBV10-2 to TRBJ1-2; 7 bases are shared with TRBD1. V shed 4 bases, J shed 8 bases, and the junction held 10 bases outside the gene matches. The CDR3 consists of 14 residues. Germline loops: CDR1 WSHSY, CDR2 SAAADI. The CDR3 region is CASSAGQNLLGYTF. CDR3 in DNA: TGCGCCAGCAGTGCGGGACAGAACCTTTTGGGCTACACCTTC.

This chain links TRBV27 with TRBJ2-3; tentatively, D is TRBD1 (5 bases). There are 16 residues in the CDR3. The V and J ends lost 3 bases and 2 bases respectively, with 15 bases between them. Germline CDR1 is MNHEY and CDR2 is SMNVEV (reference sequence). The CDR3 loop reads CASSLGPGRVTDTQYF. The DNA for the CDR3 is TGTGCCAGCAGTTTGGGGCCGGGTAGAGTCACAGATACGCAGTATTTT.

On this clone itself: The same CDR3 arises from other DNA sequences in this sample as well. V and J are TRBV27 and TRBJ2-7; 8 bases fit TRBD1. Germline loops: CDR1 MNHEY, CDR2 SMNVEV (reference sequence). The CDR3 has 14 amino acids. J was trimmed by 1 base and V by 4 bases; bases with no gene match: 3. CDR3 coding DNA: TGTGCCAGCAGTTCCCGGACAGGGTCCTACGAGCAGTACTTC. Its translation is CASSSRTGSYEQYF.

The chain couples TRBV9 to TRBJ2-7; weak D call: TRBD2 (6 bases). The CDR3 totals 14 residues. Germline V gene sequence: CDR1 SGDLS, CDR2 YYNGEE. Trimming cost V 4 bases and J 2 bases, with 13 bases left between them. This chain's CDR3 is CASSPAGNAYEQYF. CDR3 in DNA: TGTGCCAGCAGCCCCGCGGGGAACGCCTACGAGCAGTACTTC.

The genes are TRBV2 and TRBJ2-5; TRBD2 matches 11 bases. CDR1 and CDR2 from the germline V gene are SNHLY and FYNNEI. The CDR3 is made up of 19 amino acids. The J segment lost 1 base and the V segment lost 8 bases, leaving 18 bases of the junction unmatched. In DNA, the CDR3 is TGTGCCAGCCTCACCAATAGCGGGAGGGTCCCTGGCCCCCAAGAGACCCAGTACTTC. It codes for CASLTNSGRVPGPQETQYF. Filled out from reference TRBV2 and TRBJ2-5, the complete variable domain reads EPEVTQTPSHQVTQMGQEVILRCVPISNHLYFYWYRQILGQKVEFLVSFYNNEISEKSEIFDDQFSVERPDGSNFTLKIRSTKLEDSAMYFCASLTNSGRVPGPQETQYFGPGTRLLVL.

The V call is TRBV30, the J call TRBJ2-5; 8 positions match TRBD1. Germline CDR1 reads GTSNPN; CDR2 reads SVGIG (reference sequence). The length of the CDR3 is 17 residues. V lost 1 base to trimming and J lost 1 base; unmatched junction nucleotides: 11. The CDR3 reads CAWSGVGGQAVQETQYF. The CDR3 DNA reads as TGTGCCTGGAGTGGGGTCGGGGGACAGGCAGTCCAAGAGACCCAGTACTTC.

This sequence joins TRBV11-3 and TRBJ2-2, with 12 bases matching TRBD1. Germline V gene data show CDR1 as SGHNT and CDR2 as YENEEA. The V gene end was trimmed by 0 bases and the J gene end by 5 bases; junction bases not matched to a gene: 4. The CDR3 is 17 residues long. CDR3 residues: CASSLDQGQGATGELFF. As DNA, the CDR3 is TGTGCCAGCAGCTTAGATCAGGGACAGGGGGCGACCGGGGAGCTGTTTTTT.

The chain carries TRBV23-1 and TRBJ2-5, with D unclear. TRBV23-1 is marked as an open reading frame, function uncertain. The V end lost 0 bases, the J end lost 5 bases, and 10 bases lay between the germline ends. This CDR3 has 14 residues. For the CDR3, the DNA is TGCGCCAGCAGTCAATCGATAGGGCGTGAGACCCAGTACTTC. Its translation is CASSQSIGRETQYF.

V usage is TRBV19 and J usage is TRBJ1-5, with 7 bases identical to TRBD1. J was trimmed by 4 bases and V by 5 bases; bases with no gene match: 5. This CDR3 spans 14 amino acids. CDR1 LNHDA and CDR2 SQIVND come from the germline V gene (reference sequence). CDR3: CASSLRDRNQPQHF. CDR3 bases: TGTGCCAGTAGTTTACGGGACAGAAATCAGCCCCAGCATTTT.

The genes are TRBV21-1 and TRBJ1-2; the table's D gene call, TRBD1, was not cross checked with the DNA. TRBV21-1 corresponds to a pseudogene. The CDR3 runs 14 residues. CDR3 sequence reads: CASSEPARGHGYTF. The CDR3 DNA reads as TGTGCCAGCAGCGAACCCGCCAGGGGGCATGGCTACACCTTC.

The chain joins TRBV10-2 to TRBJ1-2; no clear D. There are 12 residues in the CDR3. Trimming left V 3 bases short and J 4 bases short, with 6 bases between. Germline loops: CDR1 WSHSY, CDR2 SAAADI. This CDR3 reads CASSDTGYGYTF. The CDR3 DNA is TGCGCCAGCAGTGACACGGGCTATGGCTACACCTTC.

The chain uses TRBV2 and TRBJ2-1; 8 positions match TRBD2. The germline gives CDR1 SNHLY, CDR2 FYNNEI. The CDR3 length is 14 residues. The V segment lost 6 bases and the J segment 8 bases; nucleotides outside the gene matches: 9. The CDR3 DNA reads TGTGCCAGCAGCCCCGGGAGGGCCGGCTATGAGCAGTTCTTC. Translated, it gives CASSPGRAGYEQFF. The complete variable domain, with remaining parts taken from reference TRBV2 and TRBJ2-1, reads EPEVTQTPSHQVTQMGQEVILRCVPISNHLYFYWYRQILGQKVEFLVSFYNNEISEKSEIFDDQFSVERPDGSNFTLKIRSTKLEDSAMYFCASSPGRAGYEQFFGPGTRLTVL.

The V gene is TRBV7-9, the J gene TRBJ1-1; a weak D match, TRBD1 (6 bases). Trimming took 2 bases from V and 4 from J, leaving 14 bases between them. Per germline, CDR1 SEHNR and CDR2 FQNEAQ (reference sequence). The CDR3 totals 15 residues. CDR3 protein: CASSLLTGPGTEAFF. The CDR3 region has the DNA TGTGCCAGCAGCTTACTTACAGGGCCAGGCACTGAAGCTTTCTTT.

The V call is TRBV6-5, the J call TRBJ2-7; tentatively, D is TRBD1 (5 bases). The V gene lost 2 bases and the J gene lost 2 bases, with 13 bases spanning the gap. Germline-derived CDR1 and CDR2 are MNHEY and SVGAGI. The CDR3 has 15 amino acids. The CDR3 spells CASSYRQGRTYEQYF. In DNA, the CDR3 is TGTGCCAGCAGTTACCGGCAGGGTAGAACCTACGAGCAGTACTTC.

Remarks on this clone: Other DNA sequences in the same sample also yield this CDR3. This chain uses TRBV27 with TRBJ1-2; 11 bases are shared with TRBD1. The trim removed 5 bases at V and 5 bases at J, leaving 1 base unmatched. Germline CDR1 MNHEY, CDR2 SMNVEV (reference sequence). The CDR3 covers 13 residues. As DNA, the CDR3 is TGTGCCAGCAGTGGGACAGGGGGGTATGGCTACACCTTC. Amino acids: CASSGTGGYGYTF.

This clone has only a few counts. V usage is TRBV27 and J usage is TRBJ2-2, with D uncertain. CDR1 is MNHEY and CDR2 is SMNVEV in the germline V gene (reference sequence). Trimming shortened V by 5 bases and J by 2 bases, and 15 bases separated the two germline ends. The CDR3 is made up of 16 amino acids. As DNA, the CDR3 is TGTGCCAGCAGTACGTCCACGTGGTTAAACACCGGGGAGCTGTTTTTT. It codes for CASSTSTWLNTGELFF.

The rearrangement uses TRBV19 and TRBJ1-1, with D unresolved. Germline V gene sequence: CDR1 LNHDA, CDR2 SQIVND (reference sequence). CDR3 length equals 16 residues. Trimming took off 0 bases at V and 0 bases at J, with 11 bases between the two ends. The CDR3 DNA is TGTGCCAGTAGTATAGATTGGAGGGATATGAACACTGAAGCTTTCTTT. This sequence encodes CASSIDWRDMNTEAFF.

This chain links TRBV4-1 with TRBJ2-1; the D is unclear. Germline-derived CDR1 and CDR2 are MGHRA and YSYEKL. The CDR3 spans 15 residues. V lost 1 base to trimming and J lost 3 bases, with 10 bases between them. The chain's CDR3 is CASSQARSNYNEQFF. The CDR3 DNA sequence: TGCGCCAGCAGCCAAGCAAGGAGCAACTACAATGAGCAGTTCTTC.

A single count supports this clone. This chain connects TRBV9 to TRBJ1-2; D call uncertain. This CDR3 is built from 13 residues. V gave up 3 bases and J gave up 0 bases, with 6 bases separating them. In germline, CDR1 is SGDLS, CDR2 YYNGEE. The CDR3 sequence is CASSARTNYGYTF. The CDR3 nucleotides are TGTGCCAGCAGCGCACGGACTAACTATGGCTACACCTTC.

The chain couples TRBV27 to TRBJ2-6; TRBD1 aligns across 8 bases. The CDR3 spans 16 residues. J gave up 3 bases and V 6 bases, and 7 bases lay outside the gene matches. Germline V gene lookup returns CDR1 MNHEY and CDR2 SMNVEV (reference sequence). For the CDR3, the DNA is TGTGCCAGCAGCCCATCGACAGGGGATGGGGCCAACGTCCTGACTTTC. It is translated as CASSPSTGDGANVLTF.